This T cell receptor beta chain was sequenced during a study of beta chain features in type 1 diabetes. Study-wide points: For TCRB rearrangement, an influence of HLA type remained unresolved here.

This clone was seen a few times. What it recognizes is unknown. The junction differs from germline at one of its ends, possibly a read error. The isolated RNA, all of it, was reverse transcribed, so expressed TCRB transcripts were what got sequenced. Assay used: immunoSEQ multiplex PCR; TCRdb lists only in-frame clones, some missing. The table shows hundreds of thousands of clones, with about 16% occurring only once. There are 18 residues in the CDR3. Germline V gene sequence: CDR1 MGHRA, CDR2 YSYEKL. The receptor was derived from a man aged 18 to 29 in good health. The genes are TRBV4-1 and TRBJ2-2; 10 nucleotides line up with TRBD2. Sequencing was carried out using naive CD4+ T cells from blood. CDR3 nucleotide sequence: TGCGCCAGCAACCAAGGGAGACTAGCGGGTCCGAACACCGGGGAGCTGTTTTTT. It codes for CASNQGRLAGPNTGELFF.